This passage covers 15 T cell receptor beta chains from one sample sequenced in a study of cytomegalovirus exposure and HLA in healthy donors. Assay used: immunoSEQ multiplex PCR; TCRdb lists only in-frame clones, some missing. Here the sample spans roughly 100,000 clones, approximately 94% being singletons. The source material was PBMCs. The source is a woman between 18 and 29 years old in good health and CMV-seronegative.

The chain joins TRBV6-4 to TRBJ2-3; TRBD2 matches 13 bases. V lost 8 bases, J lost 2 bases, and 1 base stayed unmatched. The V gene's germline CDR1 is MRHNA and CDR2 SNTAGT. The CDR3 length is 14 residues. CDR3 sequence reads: CASGTSGDTDTQYF. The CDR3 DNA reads TGTGCCAGCGGGACTAGCGGGGACACAGATACGCAGTATTTT.

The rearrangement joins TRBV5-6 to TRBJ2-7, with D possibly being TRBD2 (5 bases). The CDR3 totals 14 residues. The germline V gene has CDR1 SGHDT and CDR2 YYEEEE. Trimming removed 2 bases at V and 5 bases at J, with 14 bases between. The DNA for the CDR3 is TGTGCCAGCAGCTTTGGAGCGGTGTGGGACGAGCAGTACTTC. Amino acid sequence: CASSFGAVWDEQYF.

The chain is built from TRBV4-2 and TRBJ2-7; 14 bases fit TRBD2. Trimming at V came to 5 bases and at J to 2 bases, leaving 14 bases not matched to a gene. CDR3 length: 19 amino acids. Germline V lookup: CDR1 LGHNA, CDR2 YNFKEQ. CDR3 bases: TGTGCCAGCAGCTACCGACTAGCGGGGGGGCTTCGATCCCCCTACGAGCAGTACTTC. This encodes CASSYRLAGGLRSPYEQYF.

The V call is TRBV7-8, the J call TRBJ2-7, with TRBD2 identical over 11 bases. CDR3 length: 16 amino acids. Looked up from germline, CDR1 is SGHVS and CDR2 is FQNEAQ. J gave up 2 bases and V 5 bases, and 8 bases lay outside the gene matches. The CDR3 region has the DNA TGTGCCAGCAGCGGGGAGGGGACTAGCGGTCCCTACGAGCAGTACTTC. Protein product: CASSGEGTSGPYEQYF. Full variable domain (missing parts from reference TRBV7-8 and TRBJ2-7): GAGVSQSPRYKVAKRGQDVALRCDPISGHVSLFWYQQALGQGPEFLTYFQNEAQLDKSGLPSDRFFAERPEGSVSTLKIQRTQQEDSAVYLCASSGEGTSGPYEQYFGPGTRLTVT.

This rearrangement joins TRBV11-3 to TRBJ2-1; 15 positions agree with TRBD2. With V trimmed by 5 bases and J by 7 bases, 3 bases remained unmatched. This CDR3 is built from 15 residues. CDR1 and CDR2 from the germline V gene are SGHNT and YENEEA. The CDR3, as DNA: TGTGCCAGCAGCCCGGGACTAGCGGGGGGAAATGAGCAGTTCTTC. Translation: CASSPGLAGGNEQFF.

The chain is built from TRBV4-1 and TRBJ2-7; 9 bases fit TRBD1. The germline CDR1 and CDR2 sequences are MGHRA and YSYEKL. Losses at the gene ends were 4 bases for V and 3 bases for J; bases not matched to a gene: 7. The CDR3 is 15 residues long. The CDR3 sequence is CASSRQTTGGYEQYF. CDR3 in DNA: TGCGCCAGCAGCCGGCAGACGACAGGGGGCTACGAGCAGTACTTC.

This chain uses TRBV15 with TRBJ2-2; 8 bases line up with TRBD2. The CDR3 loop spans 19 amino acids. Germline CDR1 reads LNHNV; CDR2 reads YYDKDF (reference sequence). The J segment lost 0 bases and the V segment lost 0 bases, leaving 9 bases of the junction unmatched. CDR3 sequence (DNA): TGTGCCACCAGCAGAGATTCCCTCCCGGGGGGGTCGAACACCGGGGAGCTGTTTTTT. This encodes CATSRDSLPGGSNTGELFF.

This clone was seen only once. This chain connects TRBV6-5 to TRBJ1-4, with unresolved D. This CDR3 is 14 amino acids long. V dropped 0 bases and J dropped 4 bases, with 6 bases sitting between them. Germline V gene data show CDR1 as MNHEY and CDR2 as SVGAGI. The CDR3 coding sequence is TGTGCCAGCAGTTACTCAACTTATAATGAAAAACTGTTTTTT. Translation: CASSYSTYNEKLFF.

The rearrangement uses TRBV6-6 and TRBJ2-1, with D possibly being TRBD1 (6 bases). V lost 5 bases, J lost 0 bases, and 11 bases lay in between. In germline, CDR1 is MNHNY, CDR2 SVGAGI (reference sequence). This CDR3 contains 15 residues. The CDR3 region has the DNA TGTGCCAGCAGTACAACAGGGAGCTCCTACAATGAGCAGTTCTTC. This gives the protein CASSTTGSSYNEQFF.

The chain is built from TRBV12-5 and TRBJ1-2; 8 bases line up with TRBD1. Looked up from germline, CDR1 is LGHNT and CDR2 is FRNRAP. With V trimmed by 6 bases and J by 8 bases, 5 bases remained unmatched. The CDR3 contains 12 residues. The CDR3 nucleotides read TGTGCTAGTGGGTGGACAGGGAACGGCTACACCTTC. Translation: CASGWTGNGYTF.

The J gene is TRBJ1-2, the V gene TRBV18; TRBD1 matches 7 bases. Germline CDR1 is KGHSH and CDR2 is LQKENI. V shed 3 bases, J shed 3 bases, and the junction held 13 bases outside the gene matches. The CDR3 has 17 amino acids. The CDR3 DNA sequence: TGTGCCAGCTCACCTATAGCCGGGACAGATGACTACTATGGCTACACCTTC. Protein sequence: CASSPIAGTDDYYGYTF.

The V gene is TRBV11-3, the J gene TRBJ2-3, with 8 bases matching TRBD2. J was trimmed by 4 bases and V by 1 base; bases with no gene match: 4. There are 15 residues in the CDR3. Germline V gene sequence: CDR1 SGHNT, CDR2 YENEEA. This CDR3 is CASSLAGGRSDTQYF. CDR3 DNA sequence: TGTGCCAGCAGCTTAGCGGGGGGGCGATCAGATACGCAGTATTTT.

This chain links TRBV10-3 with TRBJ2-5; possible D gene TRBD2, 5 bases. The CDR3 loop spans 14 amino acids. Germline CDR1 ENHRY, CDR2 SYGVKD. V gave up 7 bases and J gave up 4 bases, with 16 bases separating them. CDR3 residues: CAIKGSEAVETQYF. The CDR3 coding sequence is TGTGCCATCAAGGGTAGCGAGGCAGTAGAGACCCAGTACTTC.

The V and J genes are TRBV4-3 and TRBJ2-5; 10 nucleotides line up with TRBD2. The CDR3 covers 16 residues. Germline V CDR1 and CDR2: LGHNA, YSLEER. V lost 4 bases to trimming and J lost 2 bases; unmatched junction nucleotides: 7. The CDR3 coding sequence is TGCGCCAGCAGCCCCGGGGGAGCGGGGGGGCAAGAGACCCAGTACTTC. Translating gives CASSPGGAGGQETQYF.

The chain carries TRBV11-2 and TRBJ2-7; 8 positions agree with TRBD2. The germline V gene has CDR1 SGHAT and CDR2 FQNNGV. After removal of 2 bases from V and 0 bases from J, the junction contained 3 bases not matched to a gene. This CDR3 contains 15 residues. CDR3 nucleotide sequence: TGTGCCAGCAGCTTAAGGCTAGCGGGCTCCTACGAGCAGTACTTC. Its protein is CASSLRLAGSYEQYF.